This is a list of T cell receptor beta chains from one sample in a study of immune cell composition in non-small cell lung cancer. Produced via immunoSEQ multiplex PCR; TCRdb's table is partial and in-frame only. The sample shows 14,000 or so clones, roughly 80% of them seen only once. Sample: lung tumor tissue. These TCRs come from a human donor with non-small cell lung cancer. The CDR3 runs from the conserved cysteine through the conserved F or W. D genes are given only for firm matches. Size tells how often a clone was seen (once, few, many) or the class of an expanded clone, and some rows leave it out.

d_call	j_call	cdr3_length	clone_size	v_call	cdr3_nt	cdr3_aa
TRBD2	TRBJ2-1	15	.	TRBV9	TGTGCCAGCAGCGTAGCTGGACTAGCATACAATGAGCAGTTCTTC	CASSVAGLAYNEQFF
.	TRBJ1-5	13	.	TRBV30	TGTGCCTGGATGGGCAGGGGCGATCAGCCCCAGCATTTT	CAWMGRGDQPQHF
TRBD2	TRBJ2-2	16	.	TRBV15	TGTGCCACCAGACGCCAGGCGGGAGTGGACACCGGGGAGCTGTTTTTT	CATRRQAGVDTGELFF
.	TRBJ1-5	12	medium-sized	TRBV19	TGTGCCTCTTGGGGGGGTGGCGAGCCCCAGCATTTT	CASWGGGEPQHF
.	TRBJ2-2	12	.	TRBV27	TGTGCCAGCAGTTTCCTCCCCGGGGAGCTGTTTTTT	CASSFLPGELFF
TRBD2	TRBJ2-3	16	.	TRBV11-2	TGTGCCAGCAGCTCGGCTAGCGGGAGGATCACAGATACGCAGTATTTT	CASSSASGRITDTQYF
TRBD1	TRBJ2-7	15	.	TRBV14	TGTGCCAGCAGCCGATCCGGGACAGGGGCCTACGAGCAGTACTTC	CASSRSGTGAYEQYF
.	TRBJ1-4	16	.	TRBV15	TGTGCCACCAGCAGAGGTGGGGGGGGCCTCAATGAAAAACTGTTTTTT	CATSRGGGGLNEKLFF
.	TRBJ2-1	10	.	TRBV29-1	TGCAGCGGTTTAAGGAATGAGCAGTTCTTC	CSGLRNEQFF
.	TRBJ2-5	15	.	TRBV28	TGTGCCAGCAGTGGGACCCATCCTGGGCCGAGGGCCCAGTACTTC	CASSGTHPGPRAQYF
TRBD2	TRBJ2-7	19	.	TRBV2	TGTGCCAGCAGGGCCGGGACTAGCGGGAGGGCCGGCGGGATTTACGAGCAGTACTTC	CASRAGTSGRAGGIYEQYF
.	TRBJ2-2	13	.	TRBV7-2	TGTGCCAGCAGCTTAGCGGGGACCGGGGAGCTGTTTTTT	CASSLAGTGELFF
.	TRBJ1-1	13	.	TRBV14	TGTGCCAGCAGCCAAGATAGGAACACTGAAGCTTTCTTT	CASSQDRNTEAFF
TRBD1	TRBJ1-5	14	.	TRBV6-4	TGTGCCAGCAGTATCACCACAGGGGAACAGCCCCAGCATTTT	CASSITTGEQPQHF
TRBD2	TRBJ2-5	16	.	TRBV9	TGTGCCAGCAGCTTATCCGGGACTATCAACGGAGAGACCCAGTACTTC	CASSLSGTINGETQYF
TRBD1	TRBJ2-7	15	.	TRBV28	TGTGCCAGCAGTTACCTCCGGGACAGCTCCTACGAGCAGTACTTC	CASSYLRDSSYEQYF